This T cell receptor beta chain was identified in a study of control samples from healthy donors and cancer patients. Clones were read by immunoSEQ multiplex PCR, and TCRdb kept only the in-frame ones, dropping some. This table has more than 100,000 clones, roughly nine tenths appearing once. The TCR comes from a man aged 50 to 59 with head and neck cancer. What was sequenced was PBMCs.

The CDR3 sequence: CASSPRSLGNSPLHF. For the CDR3, the DNA is TGTGCCAGCAGCCCCAGGAGTTTGGGGAATTCACCCCTCCACTTT. J is TRBJ1-6 and V is TRBV7-2; D is ambiguous. The CDR3 has 15 residues. V was trimmed by 5 bases and J by 7 bases, leaving 15 bases between them. Per the germline V gene, CDR1 is SGHTA and CDR2 is FQGNSA.